Listed below are T cell receptor beta chains from one sample, sequenced in a study. TCRdb reprocessed the 5' RACE reads via MiXCR and lists one record per CDR3 protein. This table has about 9,100 distinct CDR3 sequences, roughly 60% appearing once. The source material was tumor-infiltrating memory CD4+ T cells sorted from the breast tumor. These receptors were taken from a female donor with breast cancer. Both conserved end residues are part of each CDR3. A D gene is named only where the DNA matches it firmly. Not every row has a clone size; where given, it reads once, few, many or a size class.

size: few; V: TRBV12-3/TRBV12-4; J: TRBJ1-1; D: .; DNA: TGTGCCAGCAGTTTTTCCGGGAACACTGAAGCTTTCTTT; CDR3: CASSFSGNTEAFF
size: few; V: TRBV5-1; J: TRBJ2-7; D: .; DNA: TGCGCCAGCAGCTTGGAGGCAGACTCCTACGAGCAGTACTTC; CDR3: CASSLEADSYEQYF
size: .; V: TRBV10-3; J: TRBJ1-5; D: .; DNA: TGTGCCATCGGGGGGGGTGATCAGCCCCAGCATTTT; CDR3: CAIGGGDQPQHF
size: once; V: TRBV7-2; J: TRBJ2-1; D: .; DNA: TGTGCCAGCGCTAGGCAGGGGACAAACAATGAGCAGTTCTTC; CDR3: CASARQGTNNEQFF
size: .; V: TRBV7-2; J: TRBJ2-3; D: TRBD2; DNA: TGTGCCAGCAGCTTCAAGCGGGGAAGTCGCACAGATACGCAGTATTTT; CDR3: CASSFKRGSRTDTQYF
size: few; V: TRBV4-1; J: TRBJ2-3; D: TRBD1; DNA: TGCGCCAGCAGCTCTTTACAGGGGGCGCAGACAGATACGCAGTATTTT; CDR3: CASSSLQGAQTDTQYF
size: .; V: TRBV10-3; J: TRBJ2-7; D: .; DNA: TGTGCCATCAGTGAGAAAACGAAGAGCGTCTACTCCTACGAGCAGTACTTC; CDR3: CAISEKTKSVYSYEQYF
size: few; V: TRBV5-4; J: TRBJ1-1; D: .; DNA: TGTGCCAGCAGCCGCCGGACAAATTTAAACACTGAAGCTTTCTTT; CDR3: CASSRRTNLNTEAFF
size: few; V: TRBV12-3/TRBV12-4; J: TRBJ2-7; D: TRBD2; DNA: TGTGCCAGCACCCTCGGGAGAGCGGGGCCTCCCTACGAGCAGTACTTC; CDR3: CASTLGRAGPPYEQYF
size: few; V: TRBV7-6; J: TRBJ2-2; D: .; DNA: TGTGCCAGCAGCTTACGGACTGCCCCGAACACCGGGGAGCTGTTTTTT; CDR3: CASSLRTAPNTGELFF
size: .; V: TRBV18; J: TRBJ1-5; D: .; DNA: TGTGCCAGCTCGGAGAATAGCAATCAGCCCCAGCATTTT; CDR3: CASSENSNQPQHF
size: .; V: TRBV12-3/TRBV12-4; J: TRBJ2-6; D: .; DNA: TGTGCCAGCAGTTTCATAGTGAGCTCTGGGGCCAACGTCCTGACTTTC; CDR3: CASSFIVSSGANVLTF
size: few; V: TRBV5-1; J: TRBJ2-7; D: .; DNA: TGCGCCAGCAGCCCAGAGGGACGGTACGAGCAGTACTTC; CDR3: CASSPEGRYEQYF
size: .; V: TRBV29-1; J: TRBJ2-1; D: .; DNA: TGCAGCGTTGGGGCCGCAGCAACCGCTGATGAGCAGTTCTTC; CDR3: CSVGAAATADEQFF
size: few; V: TRBV6-4; J: TRBJ2-3; D: TRBD2; DNA: TGTGCCAGCAGTCCTACCCCGGGGGGTACGCAGTATTTT; CDR3: CASSPTPGGTQYF
size: .; V: TRBV12-3/TRBV12-4; J: TRBJ1-4; D: TRBD1; DNA: TGTGCCAGCAATCAGGGGGGGGGTGAAAAACTGTTTTTT; CDR3: CASNQGGGEKLFF
size: few; V: TRBV7-3; J: TRBJ2-1; D: TRBD1; DNA: TGTGCCAGCAGCTCTCCGGGACAGGGGACGTTCTTC; CDR3: CASSSPGQGTFF
size: few; V: TRBV20-1; J: TRBJ2-2; D: .; DNA: TGCAGCCTTATCCGGGACACAAACACCGGGGAACTGTTTTTT; CDR3: CSLIRDTNTGELFF
size: .; V: TRBV20-1; J: TRBJ2-2; D: .; DNA: TGCAGTGCTAGAGATCTCTGCAGGCAGGTTAACACCGGGGAGCTGTTTTTT; CDR3: CSARDLCRQVNTGELFF
size: medium-sized; V: TRBV7-3; J: TRBJ2-2; D: .; DNA: TGTGCCAGCAGCTTAACCACCGGGGAGCTGTTTTTT; CDR3: CASSLTTGELFF
size: few; V: TRBV7-6; J: TRBJ1-2; D: .; DNA: TGTGCCAGCAGCTCAGGGACCGCCCGGGATGGCTACACCTTC; CDR3: CASSSGTARDGYTF
size: .; V: TRBV20-1; J: TRBJ1-1; D: .; DNA: TGCAGTGCTATTTATCCCCAGGAGAACACTGAAGCTTTCTTT; CDR3: CSAIYPQENTEAFF
size: .; V: TRBV6-5; J: TRBJ2-1; D: TRBD1; DNA: TGTGCCAGCAGTTACTCCCGCGGGACAGGCAATGAGCAGTTCTTC; CDR3: CASSYSRGTGNEQFF
size: .; V: TRBV27; J: TRBJ1-4; D: TRBD1; DNA: TGTGCCAGCAGTACCGGGACAGGGAGAGGGGAAAAACTGTTTTTT; CDR3: CASSTGTGRGEKLFF
size: .; V: TRBV20-1; J: TRBJ1-1; D: .; DNA: TGCAGTGCTGAATTTCCCGGGGGGCGGACTGAAGCTTTCTTT; CDR3: CSAEFPGGRTEAFF
size: .; V: TRBV20-1; J: TRBJ2-3; D: .; DNA: TGCAGTGCCCGGCTAGGGATTACAGATACGCAGTATTTT; CDR3: CSARLGITDTQYF
size: .; V: TRBV20-1; J: TRBJ2-3; D: TRBD1; DNA: TGCAGTGCTAGAAGGGACTTGACAGGGGGCCGTAGCCCAGATACGCAGTATTTT; CDR3: CSARRDLTGGRSPDTQYF
size: few; V: TRBV20-1; J: TRBJ2-1; D: .; DNA: TGCAGTGCTCTCGGCGACTCCTTCTCCTACAATGAGCAGTTCTTC; CDR3: CSALGDSFSYNEQFF